Presented here are 32 T cell receptor beta chains from one specimen sequenced in a study of cytomegalovirus exposure and HLA in healthy donors. The primer mix had 60 Vbeta and 13 Jbeta primers. Assay used: immunoSEQ multiplex PCR; TCRdb lists only in-frame clones, some missing. The table lists around 120,000 clones, 65% to 85% of them singletons, with approximately 1.1% in the top ten. The sequenced sample was PBMCs. Receptor source: a boy between 10 and 17 years old in good health and CMV-seronegative.

As concerns this clone: The same CDR3 is also encoded by other DNA sequences in this sample. This chain connects TRBV27 to TRBJ1-2, with a weak D call TRBD1 (5 bases). The germline V gene has CDR1 MNHEY and CDR2 SMNVEV (reference sequence). V was trimmed by 2 bases and J by 6 bases, leaving 7 bases between them. This CDR3 comprises 12 residues. DNA for the CDR3: TGTGCCAGCAGTTTAACAGGCGATGGCTACACCTTC. This translates into CASSLTGDGYTF.

The chain employs TRBV18 and TRBJ2-1, with D uncertain. The CDR3 sequence is 13 residues long. Germline V lookup: CDR1 KGHSH, CDR2 LQKENI. Trimming removed 0 bases at V and 7 bases at J, with 7 bases between. As DNA, the CDR3 is TGTGCCAGCTCACCACCGTCCGGTAATGAGCAGTTCTTC. It yields the protein CASSPPSGNEQFF.

The chain couples TRBV7-9 to TRBJ1-2, with unresolved D. This CDR3 has 12 amino acids. Per germline, CDR1 SEHNR and CDR2 FQNEAQ (reference sequence). Trimming left V 1 base short and J 6 bases short, with 6 bases between. The CDR3 is CASSLDLDGYTF. The CDR3, as DNA: TGTGCCAGCAGCTTAGATCTAGATGGCTACACCTTC. Full variable domain (remainder filled in from reference TRBV7-9 and TRBJ1-2): DTGVSQNPRHKITKRGQNVTFRCDPISEHNRLYWYRQTLGQGPEFLTYFQNEAQLEKSRLLSDRFSAERPKGSFSTLEIQRTEQGDSAMYLCASSLDLDGYTFGSGTRLTVV.

The gene calls are TRBV7-2 and TRBJ1-2; D ambiguous. V lost 1 base and J 8 bases, leaving 20 bases between the germline ends. The CDR3 is made up of 16 amino acids. Germline V gene lookup returns CDR1 SGHTA and CDR2 FQGNSA. The CDR3, as DNA: TGTGCCAGCAGCTTAGAGGGAGCGACACCCGGCGGGGGCTACACCTTC. This codes for CASSLEGATPGGGYTF. Together with reference TRBV7-2 and TRBJ1-2, the CDR3 gives the full variable domain: GAGVSQSPSNKVTEKGKDVELRCDPISGHTALYWYRQSLGQGLEFLIYFQGNSAPDKSGLPSDRFSAERTGGSVSTLTIQRTQQEDSAVYLCASSLEGATPGGGYTFGSGTRLTVV.

The genes are TRBV5-8 and TRBJ1-1, with unresolved D. The germline V gene has CDR1 SGHTS and CDR2 YDEGEE. V lost 7 bases, J lost 11 bases, and 12 bases lay in between. The CDR3 is made up of 10 amino acids. CDR3 nucleotides: TGTGCCAGCCTAATCACCGCCGCTTTCTTT. This translates into CASLITAAFF.

This sequence joins TRBV5-1 and TRBJ2-7, with D perhaps matching TRBD2 (6 bases). The CDR3 runs to 14 residues. The V and J ends lost 0 bases and 2 bases respectively, with 9 bases between them. The germline CDR1 and CDR2 sequences are SGHRS and YFSETQ. CDR3 region: CASSLAEGTYEQYF. CDR3 nucleotides: TGCGCCAGCAGCTTGGCGGAGGGGACCTACGAGCAGTACTTC.

The chain is built from TRBV15 and TRBJ2-3; 9 bases agree with TRBD1. V was clipped by 3 bases and J by 4 bases; unmatched bases: 2. The CDR3 runs to 14 residues. The germline V gene has CDR1 LNHNV and CDR2 YYDKDF (reference sequence). CDR3 sequence reads: CATSRDRGPDTQYF. The CDR3 nucleotides are TGTGCCACCAGCAGGGACAGGGGCCCAGATACGCAGTATTTT.

This clone was observed once. The chain couples TRBV19 to TRBJ2-1; the match to TRBD2 covers 7 bases. There are 14 residues in the CDR3. Looked up from germline, CDR1 is LNHDA and CDR2 is SQIVND (reference sequence). V trimming: 3 bases; J trimming: 3 bases; junction bases outside the gene matches: 2. This CDR3 is CASSIPGGYNEQFF. The CDR3 nucleotides read TGTGCCAGTAGTATCCCGGGAGGCTACAATGAGCAGTTCTTC.

The rearrangement links TRBV27 to TRBJ2-7, with 7 bases fitting TRBD2. The J segment lost 0 bases and the V segment lost 3 bases, leaving 2 bases of the junction unmatched. CDR3 size: 14 residues. Germline V gives CDR1 MNHEY, CDR2 SMNVEV (reference sequence). CDR3 sequence: CASSFSSGSYEQYF. CDR3 nucleotide sequence: TGTGCCAGCAGTTTTTCTAGCGGCTCCTACGAGCAGTACTTC.

The rearrangement uses TRBV4-1 and TRBJ1-5, with TRBD1 identical over 9 bases. The length of the CDR3 is 16 residues. CDR1 MGHRA and CDR2 YSYEKL come from the germline V gene. The V and J ends lost 0 bases and 5 bases, in that order; junction bases with no gene match: 5. This CDR3 is CASSQDNWDRDQPQHF. CDR3 bases: TGCGCCAGCAGCCAAGATAATTGGGACAGGGATCAGCCCCAGCATTTT.

This clone was detected a few times. This rearrangement joins TRBV13 to TRBJ2-5, with D unclear. Germline assignment: CDR1 PRHDT and CDR2 FYEKMQ (reference sequence). Between the trimmed V and J ends, which lost 4 bases and 4 bases, there was a span of 13 bases. CDR3 size: 14 residues. CDR3 sequence (DNA): TGTGCCAGCAGCTCCCGAGGTTATTCAGAGACCCAGTACTTC. Amino acid sequence: CASSSRGYSETQYF.

The chain links TRBV30 to TRBJ1-5, with TRBD1 matching over 8 bases. The V gene end was trimmed by 2 bases and the J gene end by 3 bases; junction bases not matched to a gene: 6. CDR1 and CDR2 from the germline V gene are GTSNPN and SVGIG (reference sequence). This CDR3 is 15 amino acids long. DNA for the CDR3: TGTGCCTGGAGTCCCGGGACAGGTTCCAATCAGCCCCAGCATTTT. Its protein product is CAWSPGTGSNQPQHF.

V usage is TRBV19 and J usage is TRBJ2-3; 9 bases fit TRBD2. The junction had 7 bases not matched to a gene; V was cut back by 5 bases and J by 4 bases. The germline V gene encodes CDR1 LNHDA and CDR2 SQIVND (reference sequence). The CDR3 is 15 residues long. The CDR3 nucleotides read TGTGCCAGTAGTGTTAGCGGGAGAGGCGCAGATACGCAGTATTTT. Its protein product is CASSVSGRGADTQYF.

This chain uses TRBV14 with TRBJ1-5; no reliable D call. The V end lost 3 bases, the J end lost 1 base, and 4 bases lay between the germline ends. Germline V gene sequence: CDR1 SGHDN, CDR2 FVKESK. The CDR3 has 13 residues. CDR3 nucleotide sequence: TGTGCCAGCAGCCACCTCAGCAATCAGCCCCAGCATTTT. Translating gives CASSHLSNQPQHF. The complete variable domain, with remaining parts taken from reference TRBV14 and TRBJ1-5, reads EAGVTQFPSHSVIEKGQTVTLRCDPISGHDNLYWYRRVMGKEIKFLLHFVKESKQDESGMPNNRFLAERTGGTYSTLKVQPAELEDSGVYFCASSHLSNQPQHFGDGTRLSIL.

The rearrangement uses TRBV14 and TRBJ2-7; D is perhaps TRBD2 (5 bases). Trimming removed 0 bases from V and 6 bases from J, with 9 bases in between. The length of the CDR3 is 13 residues. CDR1 is SGHDN and CDR2 is FVKESK in the germline V gene. The CDR3 protein is CASSQDLALEQYF. The CDR3 region has the DNA TGTGCCAGCAGCCAAGATCTAGCTCTCGAGCAGTACTTC.

The chain recombines TRBV13 with TRBJ1-2; no definite D call. The CDR3 is 13 residues long. Between the trimmed V and J ends, which lost 3 bases and 7 bases, there was a span of 12 bases. The germline CDR1 and CDR2 sequences are PRHDT and FYEKMQ (reference sequence). In nucleotides, the CDR3 is TGTGCCAGCAGCTTTACGTGGAACAGTGGCTACACCTTC. Amino acids: CASSFTWNSGYTF.

Concerning this clone: This CDR3 is also generated by other DNA sequences in the sample. CDR3 in DNA: TGTGCCAGCAGAAGGACATCTTCCTACGAGCAGTACTTC. Its protein is CASRRTSSYEQYF. V is TRBV6-5 and J is TRBJ2-7, with a weak D call TRBD1 (5 bases). The CDR3 is 13 amino acids. Germline CDR1 reads MNHEY; CDR2 reads SVGAGI. V dropped 6 bases and J dropped 1 base, with 10 bases sitting between them.

The V gene is TRBV10-3, the J gene TRBJ2-1; 7 nucleotides line up with TRBD2. The CDR3 covers 15 residues. The V gene end was trimmed by 0 bases and the J gene end by 4 bases; junction bases not matched to a gene: 3. Germline V CDR1 and CDR2: ENHRY, SYGVKD. CDR3 loop: CAISESGLDYNEQFF. In DNA, the CDR3 is TGTGCCATCAGTGAGTCAGGACTAGATTACAATGAGCAGTTCTTC.

V gene TRBV6-5 combines with J gene TRBJ2-1; 8 bases are shared with TRBD2. V lost 4 bases, J lost 6 bases, and 8 bases stayed unmatched. From germline, CDR1 is MNHEY and CDR2 SVGAGI. The CDR3 contains 15 residues. CDR3 nucleotide sequence: TGTGCCAGCAGTTCCCCAGCGGGAGTGGGCAATGAGCAGTTCTTC. It encodes CASSSPAGVGNEQFF.

Only a few counts were recorded for this clone. This rearrangement joins TRBV4-1 to TRBJ2-4, with TRBD2 matching over 7 bases. Germline loops: CDR1 MGHRA, CDR2 YSYEKL. This CDR3 has 19 residues. J lost 0 bases, V lost 2 bases, and 13 bases had no gene match. In DNA form, the CDR3 reads TGCGCCAGCAGCCAACCGGTCCCCGGCGGGGGATTAGCCAAAAACATTCAGTACTTC. It is translated as CASSQPVPGGGLAKNIQYF.

The chain uses TRBV7-3 and TRBJ2-1; TRBD2 matches 8 bases. The CDR3 spans 16 residues. Losses at the gene ends were 4 bases for V and 8 bases for J; bases not matched to a gene: 13. Germline loops: CDR1 SGHTA, CDR2 FQGTGA. Here the CDR3 reads CASSSTGGEGRDEQFF. CDR3 in DNA: TGTGCCAGCAGCTCCACGGGGGGGGAGGGCCGGGATGAGCAGTTCTTC.

The chain carries TRBV6-6 and TRBJ2-1; a possible D gene is TRBD1 (5 bases). Germline-derived CDR1 and CDR2 are MNHNY and SVGAGI (reference sequence). The length of the CDR3 is 13 residues. V lost 6 bases and J lost 6, with 12 bases in between. CDR3: CASRGQGANEQFF. The CDR3 region has the DNA TGTGCCAGCAGAGGTCAGGGTGCCAATGAGCAGTTCTTC.

The sample holds a few counts of this clone. The gene calls are TRBV7-6 and TRBJ1-5; a weak D match, TRBD1 (6 bases). Germline CDR1 is SGHVS and CDR2 is FNYEAQ. The CDR3 runs 15 residues. Trimming stripped 3 bases from V and 6 bases from J, with 15 bases between. CDR3 in amino acids: CASSLGTGFAQPQHF. Here the CDR3 DNA reads TGTGCCAGCAGCTTGGGAACAGGGTTTGCTCAGCCCCAGCATTTT.

The table lists this clone with a count of one. The chain employs TRBV4-1 and TRBJ1-4, with 7 positions matching TRBD1. Trimming removed 4 bases from V and 8 bases from J; junction bases left unmatched: 13. The CDR3 contains 16 residues. CDR1 is MGHRA, CDR2 YSYEKL, per germline. The CDR3 protein is CASSRIETGAGEKLFF. In DNA, the CDR3 is TGCGCCAGCAGCCGAATAGAAACAGGGGCGGGGGAAAAACTGTTTTTT.

This clone appeared a few times. The chain has TRBV19 and TRBJ1-1; D is uncertain. CDR3 size: 13 residues. Trimming took off 8 bases at V and 0 bases at J, with 10 bases between the two ends. Germline loops: CDR1 LNHDA, CDR2 SQIVND (reference sequence). As DNA, the CDR3 is TGTGCCAGTGCGACGGGGATGAACACTGAAGCTTTCTTT. Its protein product is CASATGMNTEAFF.

This sequence joins TRBV7-6 and TRBJ1-4; D is perhaps TRBD1 (5 bases). Trimming left V 3 bases short and J 10 bases short, with 18 bases between. This CDR3 comprises 15 residues. Germline CDR1 SGHVS, CDR2 FNYEAQ. The CDR3 DNA follows: TGTGCCAGCAGCTTCGGGGGGGTTTCCTCGGGAAAACTGTTTTTT. Translating gives CASSFGGVSSGKLFF.

This clone was seen a single time. The V call is TRBV5-6, the J call TRBJ1-3; D gene unclear. CDR1 SGHDT and CDR2 YYEEEE come from the germline V gene. The CDR3 consists of 16 residues. V was shortened by 1 base and J by 3 bases, with 14 bases between the two germline ends. The DNA of the CDR3 is TGTGCCAGCAGCTTGCGGGGTTTGTTAGTTGGAAACACCATATATTTT. Translation: CASSLRGLLVGNTIYF.

The chain has TRBV11-3 and TRBJ2-7, with D perhaps matching TRBD2 (6 bases). The CDR3 runs to 16 residues. Germline V CDR1 and CDR2: SGHNT, YENEEA. Trimming stripped 5 bases from V and 0 bases from J, with 17 bases between. The CDR3 nucleotides are TGTGCCAGCAGCCGGGACTTACTAGGGAGCTCCTACGAGCAGTACTTC. This encodes CASSRDLLGSSYEQYF.

V and J are TRBV5-6 and TRBJ2-7, with no clear D. The CDR3 contains 15 residues. The V gene lost 4 bases and the J gene lost 1 base, with 15 bases spanning the gap. Germline V lookup: CDR1 SGHDT, CDR2 YYEEEE. The CDR3 loop reads CASSASWRPSYEQYF. The DNA of the CDR3 is TGTGCCAGCAGCGCGTCGTGGCGGCCTTCCTACGAGCAGTACTTC.

The chain combines TRBV12-5 with TRBJ2-1; 16 bases match TRBD2. Germline V gene lookup returns CDR1 LGHNT and CDR2 FRNRAP. This CDR3 contains 19 residues. J was trimmed by 8 bases and V by 0 bases; bases with no gene match: 10. The CDR3 is CASGLVRRGLAGGPHEQFF. The CDR3 bases are TGTGCTAGTGGTTTGGTACGGCGGGGACTAGCGGGAGGGCCCCATGAGCAGTTCTTC.

In regard to this clone: At one end the junction does not follow the germline gene, possibly because of a read error. This chain joins TRBV7-9 and TRBJ2-1, with 12 nucleotides matching TRBD2. The germline gives CDR1 SEHNR, CDR2 FQNEAQ (reference sequence). The CDR3 extends over 15 amino acids. The CDR3 is CASSLAGGPRNEQFF. The DNA for the CDR3 is TGTGCCAGCAGCCTAGCGGGAGGGCCGAGGAATGAGCAGTTCTTC. Supplemented by reference TRBV7-9 and TRBJ2-1, the full variable domain reads DTGVSQNPRHKITKRGQNVTFRCDPISEHNRLYWYRQTLGQGPEFLTYFQNEAQLEKSRLLSDRFSAERPKGSFSTLEIQRTEQGDSAMYLCASSLAGGPRNEQFFGPGTRLTVL.

This sequence joins TRBV9 and TRBJ2-5; TRBD2 aligns across 10 bases. The CDR3 sequence is 16 residues long. V trimming: 3 bases; J trimming: 3 bases; junction bases outside the gene matches: 8. Germline-derived CDR1 and CDR2 are SGDLS and YYNGEE. CDR3 DNA sequence: TGTGCCAGCAGCGCCCGTTCTAGCGGGGGAAAAGAGACCCAGTACTTC. The encoded protein is CASSARSSGGKETQYF.